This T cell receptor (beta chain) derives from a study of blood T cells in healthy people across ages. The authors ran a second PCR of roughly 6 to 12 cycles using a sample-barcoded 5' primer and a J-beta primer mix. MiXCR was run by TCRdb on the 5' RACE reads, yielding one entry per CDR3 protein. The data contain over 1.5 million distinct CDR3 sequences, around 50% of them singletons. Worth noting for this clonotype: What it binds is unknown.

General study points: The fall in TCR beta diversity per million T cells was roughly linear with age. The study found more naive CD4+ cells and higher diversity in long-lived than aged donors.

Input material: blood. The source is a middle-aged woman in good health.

CDR3 region: CASGLQSYNEQFF. CDR3 DNA sequence: TGTGCCAGCGGCCTACAGTCCTACAATGAGCAGTTCTTC. V usage is TRBV6-2 or TRBV6-3 and J usage is TRBJ2-1; no definite D call. Germline V gene sequence: CDR1 MNHEY, CDR2 SVGEGT. V gave up 8 bases and J gave up 1 base, with 9 bases separating them. The CDR3 extends over 13 amino acids.